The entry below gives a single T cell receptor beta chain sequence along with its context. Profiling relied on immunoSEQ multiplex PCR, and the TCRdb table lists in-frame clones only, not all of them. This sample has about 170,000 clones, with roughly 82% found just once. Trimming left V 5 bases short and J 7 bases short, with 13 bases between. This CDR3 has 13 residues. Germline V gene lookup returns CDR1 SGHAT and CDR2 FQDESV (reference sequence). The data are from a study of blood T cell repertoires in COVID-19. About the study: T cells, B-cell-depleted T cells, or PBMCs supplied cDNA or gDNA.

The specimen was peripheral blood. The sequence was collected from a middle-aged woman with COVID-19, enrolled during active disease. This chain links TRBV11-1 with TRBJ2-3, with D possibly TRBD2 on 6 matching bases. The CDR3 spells CASSPMGGYTQYF. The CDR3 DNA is TGTGCCAGCAGCCCCATGGGGGGATATACGCAGTATTTT. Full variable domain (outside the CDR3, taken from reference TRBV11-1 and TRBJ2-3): EAEVAQSPRYKITEKSQAVAFWCDPISGHATLYWYRQILGQGPELLVQFQDESVVDDSQLPKDRFSAERLKGVDSTLKIQPAELGDSAMYLCASSPMGGYTQYFGPGTRLTVL.